Below, 7 T cell receptor beta chains from the same sample are listed, as sequenced in a study of Ad26.COV2.S vaccination and SARS-CoV-2 variants. Treatment: approximately 18 received Ad26.COV2.S at low or high dose, single or two shots; 5 received placebo; per-sample allocation not given. Sampling happened 63 days after the first vaccine or placebo injection. Libraries were prepared by immunoSEQ multiplex PCR; TCRdb keeps only in-frame clonotypes and omits some of them. Of approximately 480,000 clones in the sample, approximately 90% were seen once. Material: peripheral blood, obtained in a trial of Ad26.COV2.S vaccine versus placebo. These receptors all come from a person aged 18-65 years who received the Ad26.COV2.S COVID-19 vaccine or a placebo.

This chain joins TRBV5-1 and TRBJ2-7, with D uncertain. The germline gives CDR1 SGHRS, CDR2 YFSETQ. Trimming left V 5 bases short and J 7 bases short, with 22 bases between. The CDR3 has 15 amino acids. CDR3 protein: CASSPVVPWLGEQYF. CDR3 in DNA: TGCGCCAGCAGTCCAGTAGTGCCCTGGTTGGGGGAGCAGTACTTC.

The rearrangement links TRBV7-9 to TRBJ2-3, with 9 nucleotides matching TRBD2. The CDR3 extends over 18 amino acids. The junction had 9 bases not matched to a gene; V was cut back by 1 base and J by 1 base. Germline values: CDR1 SEHNR, CDR2 FQNEAQ (reference sequence). The CDR3 loop is CASSLEVAGVWGTDTQYF. CDR3 sequence (DNA): TGTGCCAGCAGCTTAGAGGTAGCGGGAGTTTGGGGCACAGATACGCAGTATTTT. The whole variable domain, filled in from reference TRBV7-9 and TRBJ2-3, reads DTGVSQNPRHKITKRGQNVTFRCDPISEHNRLYWYRQTLGQGPEFLTYFQNEAQLEKSRLLSDRFSAERPKGSFSTLEIQRTEQGDSAMYLCASSLEVAGVWGTDTQYFGPGTRLTVL.

This clone was found once. The chain uses TRBV7-2 and TRBJ1-2, with D uncertain. The CDR3 has 14 amino acids. Deletions cut 6 bases from V and 1 base from J, with 12 bases between. CDR1 is SGHTA, CDR2 FQGNSA, per germline. CDR3 DNA sequence: TGTGCCAGCAGAGTAAATCACCTTAACTATGGCTACACCTTC. Residues: CASRVNHLNYGYTF.

In its sample, this clone was seen once. V is TRBV5-4 and J is TRBJ1-4; D gene uncertain. Germline V gene sequence: CDR1 SGHNT, CDR2 YYREEE (reference sequence). This CDR3 has 14 residues. V dropped 0 bases and J dropped 7 bases, with 10 bases sitting between them. The CDR3 spells CASSLGIFGEKLFF. In nucleotides, the CDR3 is TGTGCCAGCAGCTTGGGCATTTTTGGTGAAAAACTGTTTTTT.

This chain uses TRBV28 with TRBJ1-1, with a weak D call TRBD1 (6 bases). Germline V gives CDR1 MDHEN, CDR2 SYDVKM. The V gene lost 4 bases and the J gene lost 4 bases, with 10 bases spanning the gap. The CDR3 has 13 amino acids. CDR3 amino acids: CASSSGGLTEAFF. CDR3 in DNA: TGTGCCAGCAGTTCTGGGGGGCTCACTGAAGCTTTCTTT.

This clone was observed once. V usage is TRBV9 and J usage is TRBJ1-3; 7 positions agree with TRBD1. Per germline, CDR1 SGDLS and CDR2 YYNGEE. The CDR3 runs 16 residues. Losses at the gene ends were 2 bases for V and 3 bases for J; bases not matched to a gene: 8. The CDR3 region has the DNA TGTGCCAGCAGCGTGGAGGGGGCAGGGTTTGGAAACACCATATATTTT. Translated: CASSVEGAGFGNTIYF.

The rearrangement joins TRBV6-2 or TRBV6-3 to TRBJ1-1; no definite D call. V dropped 7 bases and J dropped 2 bases, with 14 bases sitting between them. The CDR3 length is 14 residues. CDR1 is MNHEY and CDR2 is SVGEGT in the germline V gene. The CDR3 bases are TGTGCCAGCACCCCCAGTGGGATAAACACTGAAGCTTTCTTT. Translation gives CASTPSGINTEAFF.